This T cell receptor beta chain emerged from a study of shared clonotypes between healthy human individuals. Study context: Researchers assigned three CD4 naive, three CD4 memory, two CD8 naive and one CD8 memory plate to each donor.

This CDR3 has 15 amino acids. V trimming: 0 bases; J trimming: 2 bases; junction bases outside the gene matches: 2. Germline V lookup: CDR1 SGDLS, CDR2 YYNGEE. Profiled with immunoSEQ multiplex PCR; TCRdb holds only in-frame clones, not every one. The table has 1.5 million to 1.9 million clones, approximately 98% seen once. As concerns this clone: The same CDR3 can be traced to other DNA sequences in this sample.

Sequencing was carried out using naive CD4+ T cells sorted from blood. The subset was: CD45RA+ positively selected. This receptor was taken from a man aged 30 to 39 in good health. The rearrangement joins TRBV9 to TRBJ2-3; 8 nucleotides match TRBD1. The CDR3 DNA is TGTGCCAGCAGCGTAGCAGGGGGCACCACAGATACGCAGTATTTT. It is translated as CASSVAGGTTDTQYF.